The 13 T cell receptor beta chains listed next were all sequenced from one sample in a study of blood T cells in healthy people across ages. Using a J-beta primer mix together with a sample-barcoded 5' primer, a second PCR was run for about 6 to 11 cycles. TCRdb fed the 5' RACE reads into MiXCR, producing one record per CDR3 protein. The sample contains about 1.5 million distinct CDR3 sequences, 42% of which appear only once. The sequencing sample was made of blood. Source of these receptors: a woman younger than 30 in good health.

The V and J genes are TRBV30 and TRBJ2-1; the D is unclear. With 4 bases removed from V and 7 bases from J, the gap between germline ends came to 11 bases. The CDR3 runs 12 residues. CDR1 and CDR2 (germline): GTSNPN, SVGIG (reference sequence). This CDR3 reads CAWTGGWNEQFF. The DNA of the CDR3 is TGTGCCTGGACAGGTGGTTGGAATGAGCAGTTCTTC. Complete variable domain (other parts from reference TRBV30 and TRBJ2-1): SQTIHQWPATLVQPVGSPLSLECTVEGTSNPNLYWYRQAAGRGLQLLFYSVGIGQISSEVPQNLSASRPQDRQFILSSKKLLLSDSGFYLCAWTGGWNEQFFGPGTRLTVL.

The chain couples TRBV24-1 to TRBJ1-2, with a weak D call TRBD1 (5 bases). CDR1 and CDR2 (germline): KGHDR, SFDVKD. The germline V and J ends were trimmed by 4 bases and 4 bases, with 12 bases remaining between them. The CDR3 loop spans 14 amino acids. The CDR3 reads CATSETARSYGYTF. Here the CDR3 DNA reads TGTGCCACCAGTGAGACAGCCAGGAGCTATGGCTACACCTTC.

The chain recombines TRBV20-1 with TRBJ1-2, with D possibly TRBD1 on 5 matching bases. V lost 6 bases to trimming and J lost 4 bases, with 12 bases between them. CDR3 length: 12 residues. Germline V gives CDR1 DFQATT, CDR2 SNEGSKA (reference sequence). CDR3 loop: CSAPDGGYGYTF. The CDR3 DNA is TGCAGTGCCCCAGACGGGGGCTATGGCTACACCTTC.

On this clonotype itself: One base away lies a much larger clone, so this may be a sequencing read error. The genes are TRBV15 and TRBJ2-5, with D perhaps matching TRBD1 (5 bases). This CDR3 has 15 residues. V was clipped by 0 bases and J by 11 bases, with 19 bases between them. Germline V gives CDR1 LNHNV, CDR2 YYDKDF (reference sequence). Here the CDR3 DNA reads TGTGCCACCAGCAGAGAGTATGCAGGGCGCAATGAGCAGTACTTC. It codes for CATSREYAGRNEQYF.

This clonotype was counted between two and nine times. This rearrangement joins TRBV20-1 to TRBJ2-1; 11 bases line up with TRBD2. The CDR3 is made up of 15 amino acids. V shed 0 bases and J 4 bases; nucleotides not matched to a gene: 2. The germline V gene has CDR1 DFQATT and CDR2 SNEGSKA (reference sequence). The DNA of the CDR3 is TGCAGTGCTAGAGAGGGACTAGCGGATTACAATGAGCAGTTCTTC. Protein product: CSAREGLADYNEQFF.

On this clonotype itself: This clone may be a read error of a much larger clone one base away. The chain combines TRBV5-1 with TRBJ2-1; TRBD2 agrees at 7 bases. The trim removed 3 bases at V and 10 bases at J, leaving 13 bases unmatched. This CDR3 has 15 amino acids. CDR1 SGHRS and CDR2 YFSETQ come from the germline V gene. The CDR3, as DNA: TGCGCCAGCAGCTATAGCGGGTCGAGCTCCTACGAGCAGTTCTTC. Translating gives CASSYSGSSSYEQFF. The whole variable domain, filled in from reference TRBV5-1 and TRBJ2-1, reads KAGVTQTPRYLIKTRGQQVTLSCSPISGHRSVSWYQQTPGQGLQFLFEYFSETQRNKGNFPGRFSGRQFSNSRSEMNVSTLELGDSALYLCASSYSGSSSYEQFFGPGTRLTVL.

The chain uses TRBV15 and TRBJ1-4, with a weak D call TRBD1 (6 bases). Trimming stripped 1 base from V and 0 bases from J, with 9 bases between. Germline V lookup: CDR1 LNHNV, CDR2 YYDKDF (reference sequence). The CDR3 is 16 residues long. In DNA form, the CDR3 reads TGTGCCACCAGCAGAGCCGCAGGGGCAACTAATGAAAAACTGTTTTTT. As protein: CATSRAAGATNEKLFF.

This chain joins TRBV27 and TRBJ2-1; 8 bases map to TRBD2. Trimming cost V 7 bases and J 1 base; bases outside gene matches: 6. Germline V gives CDR1 MNHEY, CDR2 SMNVEV (reference sequence). CDR3 length equals 15 residues. The CDR3 spells CASISGLGSYNEQFF. The DNA for the CDR3 is TGTGCCAGCATCTCGGGACTAGGTTCCTACAATGAGCAGTTCTTC.

This clonotype has a handful of counts. The chain couples TRBV12-3 or TRBV12-4 to TRBJ1-2, with a tentative D call TRBD1 (6 bases). The CDR3 sequence is 15 residues long. V lost 5 bases to trimming and J lost 8 bases, with 21 bases between them. The CDR3 DNA is TGTGCCAGCAGTACAGGGATATGGAACTATGGGGGCTACACCTTC. Encoded protein: CASSTGIWNYGGYTF.

The V gene is TRBV3-1, the J gene TRBJ2-7, with a possible D match to TRBD1 (6 bases). TRBJ2-5 explains the end of the DNA better; the J call may be wrong. Per germline, CDR1 LGHDT and CDR2 YNNKEL (reference sequence). The CDR3 totals 15 residues. The DNA of the CDR3 is TGTGCCAGCAGCCAAGTTAGGGGACACAAAGAGACCCAGTACTTC. Translating it yields CASSQVRGHKETQYF.

V usage is TRBV24-1 and J usage is TRBJ2-2, with a possible D match to TRBD1 (6 bases). The germline V and J ends were trimmed by 4 bases and 10 bases, with 9 bases remaining between them. This CDR3 is built from 12 residues. Germline CDR1 reads KGHDR; CDR2 reads SFDVKD. The CDR3 spells CATSEQGPELFF. CDR3 coding DNA: TGTGCCACCAGTGAACAGGGTCCGGAGCTGTTTTTT.

CDR3 sequence: CSASRAVSVRDTQYF. CDR3 nucleotide sequence: TGCAGTGCTAGTAGGGCGGTTTCTGTCCGGGATACGCAGTATTTT. V and J are TRBV20-1 and TRBJ2-3, with D hard to call. Trimming cost V 3 bases and J 6 bases, with 19 bases left between them. The CDR3 consists of 15 residues. The germline V gene has CDR1 DFQATT and CDR2 SNEGSKA (reference sequence).

The rearrangement uses TRBV24-1 and TRBJ2-5; 14 bases match TRBD2. Looked up from germline, CDR1 is KGHDR and CDR2 is SFDVKD. V was clipped by 4 bases and J by 11 bases; unmatched bases: 14. The CDR3 contains 17 residues. Here the CDR3 reads CATSDPRGTSGSYEQYF. The DNA for the CDR3 is TGTGCCACCAGTGACCCACGTGGGACTAGCGGGAGCTATGAGCAGTACTTC.